The present entry profiles one T cell receptor beta chain with its context. Per germline, CDR1 SEHNR and CDR2 FQNEAQ (reference sequence). The CDR3 length is 14 residues. V lost 4 bases to trimming and J lost 8 bases; unmatched junction nucleotides: 8. This entry comes from a study of cytomegalovirus exposure and HLA in healthy donors. The data were produced by immunoSEQ multiplex PCR, yet TCRdb's version contains in-frame clones alone and is incomplete. The table includes 150,000 to 180,000 clones, less than 90% detected once. This clonotype was sampled from a man between 18 and 29 years old in good health and CMV-seropositive. The source material was PBMCs. The gene calls are TRBV7-9 and TRBJ1-2, with 9 bases aligning to TRBD1. The CDR3 DNA is TGTGCCAGCAGCTCAGACGGGACAGGGTGGGGCTACACCTTC. Protein: CASSSDGTGWGYTF.